What follows are 27 T cell receptor beta chains derived from one specimen sequenced in a study of OX40 agonist ivuxolimab in advanced cancers. This table comes from immunoSEQ multiplex PCR, and its TCRdb copy is limited to in-frame clones, with some not included. The data show around 150,000 clones, around 93% seen once. Sequences were derived from CD4+ or CD8+ T cells sorted from blood, sampled in a trial of the OX40 agonist ivuxolimab. Receptors were obtained from an adult with an advanced solid tumor such as melanoma, head and neck, liver or kidney cancer.

The chain links TRBV19 to TRBJ1-2; 8 nucleotides align to TRBD1. V lost 3 bases and J lost 8; bases outside the gene matches: 8. CDR1 is LNHDA, CDR2 SQIVND, per germline (reference sequence). The CDR3 has 14 residues. The CDR3 sequence is CASSIGDRGFGYTF. CDR3 coding DNA: TGTGCCAGTAGTATCGGAGACAGGGGTTTCGGCTACACCTTC. The full variable domain, rest sourced from reference TRBV19 and TRBJ1-2, is DGGITQSPKYLFRKEGQNVTLSCEQNLNHDAMYWYRQDPGQGLRLIYYSQIVNDFQKGDIAEGYSVSREKKESFPLTVTSAQKNPTAFYLCASSIGDRGFGYTFGSGTRLTVV.

A remark on this clone: This is likely a read error, given that the CDR3 carries no conserved phenylalanine or tryptophan at its end. The limits of the CDR3 on the DNA are not certain, so only TCRdb's listed CDR3 is given. V and J are TRBV6-5 and TRBJ2-7; the D segment call TRBD1 is taken from the table without a DNA check. From germline, CDR1 is MNHEY and CDR2 SVGAGI. Counting both end residues, the CDR3 totals 11 amino acids. The CDR3 here is CASSSPPGVTL.

The rearrangement uses TRBV9 and TRBJ1-4; D is ambiguous. Germline V gene data show CDR1 as SGDLS and CDR2 as YYNGEE. The CDR3 is made up of 13 amino acids. With 0 bases removed from V and 6 bases from J, the gap between germline ends came to 6 bases. The CDR3 DNA reads TGTGCCAGCAGCGTAGGGGCAGATGAAAAACTGTTTTTT. Amino acid sequence: CASSVGADEKLFF.

The J gene is TRBJ2-2, the V gene TRBV28; a possible D gene is TRBD1 (5 bases). This CDR3 spans 16 amino acids. In germline, CDR1 is MDHEN, CDR2 SYDVKM. Trimming stripped 2 bases from V and 4 bases from J, with 14 bases between. The CDR3 here is CASSLGGRVLTGELFF. The CDR3 DNA is TGTGCCAGCAGTTTAGGTGGCAGGGTACTCACCGGGGAGCTGTTTTTT.

This CDR3 reads CASSYGAGHGYTF. The CDR3 DNA is TGTGCCAGCAGTTACGGGGCAGGGCATGGCTACACCTTC. The chain recombines TRBV6-5 with TRBJ1-2, with a possible D match to TRBD1 (5 bases). From germline, CDR1 is MNHEY and CDR2 SVGAGI. The CDR3 has 13 residues. Trimming cost V 2 bases and J 6 bases, with 10 bases left between them.

V is TRBV11-2 and J is TRBJ1-3, with D perhaps TRBD1 (6 bases). Between the trimmed V and J ends, which lost 0 bases and 2 bases, there was a span of 11 bases. Germline V gene lookup returns CDR1 SGHAT and CDR2 FQNNGV. The CDR3 covers 16 residues. The CDR3 region is CASSLEAGATGNTIYF. CDR3 sequence (DNA): TGTGCCAGCAGCTTAGAGGCGGGGGCAACTGGAAACACCATATATTTT.

V is TRBV29-1 and J is TRBJ1-5; D perhaps matches TRBD1 (5 bases). The CDR3 runs to 13 residues. V lost 0 bases, J lost 9 bases, and 12 bases lay in between. From germline, CDR1 is SQVTM and CDR2 ANQGSEA. Written as DNA, the CDR3 is TGCAGCGTTGAAGAGGGGGGTGGGACGCCCCAGCATTTT. Its translation is CSVEEGGGTPQHF. The complete variable domain, with remaining parts taken from reference TRBV29-1 and TRBJ1-5, reads SAVISQKPSRDICQRGTSLTIQCQVDSQVTMMFWYRQQPGQSLTLIATANQGSEATYESGFVIDKFPISRPNLTFSTLTVSNMSPEDSSIYLCSVEEGGGTPQHFGDGTRLSIL.

V gene TRBV5-1 combines with J gene TRBJ2-7; D is unresolved. V gave up 2 bases and J gave up 2 bases, with 11 bases separating them. Germline lookup yields CDR1 SGHRS and CDR2 YFSETQ. The CDR3 has 14 residues. The CDR3 loop is CASSFAAGPYEQYF. DNA of the CDR3: TGCGCCAGCAGCTTCGCGGCAGGCCCCTACGAGCAGTACTTC. The full variable domain, with the rest looked up from reference TRBV5-1 and TRBJ2-7, is KAGVTQTPRYLIKTRGQQVTLSCSPISGHRSVSWYQQTPGQGLQFLFEYFSETQRNKGNFPGRFSGRQFSNSRSEMNVSTLELGDSALYLCASSFAAGPYEQYFGPGTRLTVT.

V usage is TRBV5-1 and J usage is TRBJ2-1; the D call may be TRBD1 or TRBD2 (6 bases each). The germline V gene encodes CDR1 SGHRS and CDR2 YFSETQ. This CDR3 is built from 16 residues. V was pared by 1 base and J by 8 bases, with 19 bases between. The CDR3 DNA is TGCGCCAGCAGCTTGAGGGGGGTAAAAATGGTTGATGAGCAGTTCTTC. It translates to CASSLRGVKMVDEQFF.

The rearrangement links TRBV29-1 to TRBJ1-2; D gene ambiguous. CDR3 length equals 15 residues. The V gene's germline CDR1 is SQVTM and CDR2 ANQGSEA. Trimming took off 0 bases at V and 1 base at J, with 12 bases between the two ends. Written as DNA, the CDR3 is TGCAGCGTTGAAGAATCACGGCAGATTAACTATGGCTACACCTTC. It encodes CSVEESRQINYGYTF.

The V call is TRBV28, the J call TRBJ2-7; 10 bases agree with TRBD1. The CDR3 runs 15 residues. The trim removed 4 bases at V and 5 bases at J, leaving 8 bases unmatched. CDR1 and CDR2 from the germline V gene are MDHEN and SYDVKM. The CDR3 sequence is CASSSTGTGVHEQYF. The CDR3 region has the DNA TGTGCCAGCAGTTCCACCGGGACAGGGGTCCACGAGCAGTACTTC.

The V gene is TRBV4-3, the J gene TRBJ1-2; D unresolved. The CDR3 contains 15 residues. V was cut by 0 bases and J by 8 bases, with 16 bases left in between. Per the germline V gene, CDR1 is LGHNA and CDR2 is YSLEER. Here the CDR3 DNA reads TGCGCCAGCAGCCAAGAGAGGGTCCTCCGGGGAGGCTACACCTTC. Translation: CASSQERVLRGGYTF.

This chain connects TRBV28 to TRBJ1-1; D uncertain. This CDR3 has 13 amino acids. Germline V CDR1 and CDR2: MDHEN, SYDVKM. Trimming pared 4 bases from V and 1 base from J, leaving 7 bases between. CDR3 coding DNA: TGTGCCAGCAGTTCGCCAGGGAACACTGAAGCTTTCTTT. This sequence encodes CASSSPGNTEAFF. The variable domain in full, completed from reference TRBV28 and TRBJ1-1, reads DVKVTQSSRYLVKRTGEKVFLECVQDMDHENMFWYRQDPGLGLRLIYFSYDVKMKEKGDIPEGYSVSREKKERFSLILESASTNQTSMYLCASSSPGNTEAFFGQGTRLTVV.

This clone turned up a few times. This chain uses TRBV10-3 with TRBJ1-1; D may be TRBD1 (5 bases). Germline CDR1 and CDR2: ENHRY and SYGVKD. CDR3 length equals 14 residues. Trimming shortened V by 6 bases and J by 5 bases, and 16 bases separated the two germline ends. The CDR3 DNA follows: TGTGCCATCAGGGACAATGTGGGAACAACTGAAGCTTTCTTT. It translates to CAIRDNVGTTEAFF.

The rearrangement joins TRBV2 to TRBJ2-1; TRBD2 aligns across 7 bases. The length of the CDR3 is 15 residues. V lost 10 bases and J lost 6; bases outside the gene matches: 15. CDR1 SNHLY and CDR2 FYNNEI come from the germline V gene. Here the CDR3 reads CATEAWGWGGNEQFF. In DNA form, the CDR3 reads TGTGCCACCGAGGCTTGGGGATGGGGGGGCAATGAGCAGTTCTTC.

The chain recombines TRBV29-1 with TRBJ2-7; a weak D match, TRBD2 (7 bases). CDR1 is SQVTM and CDR2 is ANQGSEA in the germline V gene. V lost 2 bases and J lost 2, with 16 bases in between. This CDR3 region has 15 residues. The DNA of the CDR3 is TGCAGCGTTGAAAGTCGATGGGAGGGGGCCTACGAGCAGTACTTC. Translating it yields CSVESRWEGAYEQYF.

J is TRBJ2-5 and V is TRBV6-6; 8 bases are shared with TRBD2. Germline CDR1 MNHNY, CDR2 SVGAGI (reference sequence). With 6 bases clipped from V and 2 bases from J, the junction kept 5 bases outside the gene matches. CDR3 length: 14 residues. As DNA, the CDR3 is TGTGCCAGCAGCCGGGGGGGACCTCAAGAGACCCAGTACTTC. As protein: CASSRGGPQETQYF.

This clone has only a few counts. The chain's CDR3 is CASSTGASYGYTF. The CDR3 DNA reads as TGTGCCAGCAGTACAGGAGCTTCCTATGGCTACACCTTC. V usage is TRBV2 and J usage is TRBJ1-2; possible D gene TRBD1, 5 bases. CDR3 length: 13 amino acids. The V end was cut by 5 bases, the J end by 4 bases, with 11 bases between. The germline CDR1 and CDR2 sequences are SNHLY and FYNNEI.

The CDR3 protein is CASSYGQGKDEQYF. The DNA for the CDR3 is TGTGCCAGCAGTTATGGACAGGGGAAAGACGAGCAGTACTTC. The J gene is TRBJ2-7, the V gene TRBV6-5; 9 nucleotides align to TRBD1. The trim removed 3 bases at V and 5 bases at J, leaving 5 bases unmatched. This CDR3 comprises 14 residues. CDR1 and CDR2 from the germline V gene are MNHEY and SVGAGI.

The V and J genes are TRBV7-2 and TRBJ1-1; D unresolved. Germline CDR1 reads SGHTA; CDR2 reads FQGNSA. The germline V and J ends were trimmed by 2 bases and 2 bases, with 3 bases remaining between them. The CDR3 spans 12 residues. CDR3 DNA sequence: TGTGCCAGCAGCTTAATTAACACTGAAGCTTTCTTT. This sequence encodes CASSLINTEAFF.

The V gene is TRBV25-1, the J gene TRBJ2-1; D may be TRBD1 or TRBD2 (5 bases each). The germline CDR1 and CDR2 sequences are MGHDK and SYGVNS. V was shortened by 5 bases and J by 7 bases, with 12 bases between the two germline ends. This CDR3 contains 13 residues. CDR3 amino acids: CASSPLGRNEQFF. Here the CDR3 DNA reads TGTGCCAGCAGTCCCCTGGGACGAAATGAGCAGTTCTTC.

This rearrangement joins TRBV29-1 to TRBJ1-1; D not certain. This CDR3 has 11 residues. With 5 bases removed from V and 1 base from J, the gap between germline ends came to 5 bases. Looked up from germline, CDR1 is SQVTM and CDR2 is ANQGSEA. CDR3: CSVRTNTEAFF. The CDR3, as DNA: TGCAGCGTTCGGACGAACACTGAAGCTTTCTTT.

CDR3: CASSTPSGQETQYF. The CDR3, as DNA: TGTGCCAGCAGTACTCCCAGCGGCCAAGAGACCCAGTACTTC. The genes are TRBV6-5 and TRBJ2-5; tentative D call: TRBD2 (5 bases). The V end lost 5 bases, the J end lost 1 base, and 11 bases lay between the germline ends. CDR3 length: 14 amino acids. Germline V lookup: CDR1 MNHEY, CDR2 SVGAGI.

J is TRBJ1-2 and V is TRBV5-6; D is perhaps TRBD1 (6 bases). Trimming removed 4 bases from V and 5 bases from J, with 12 bases in between. In germline, CDR1 is SGHDT, CDR2 YYEEEE. The CDR3 runs to 13 residues. The CDR3: CASSRTEFYGYTF. The CDR3 nucleotides are TGTGCCAGCAGCCGGACAGAGTTTTATGGCTACACCTTC.

The chain links TRBV7-8 to TRBJ2-5, with TRBD2 as a possible D gene (6 bases). Germline assignment: CDR1 SGHVS and CDR2 FQNEAQ. The CDR3 extends over 15 amino acids. Trimming removed 1 base at V and 1 base at J, with 10 bases between. The CDR3 reads CASSLGTKTQETQYF. The CDR3 DNA reads TGTGCCAGCAGCTTAGGGACTAAAACCCAAGAGACCCAGTACTTC.

The gene calls are TRBV30 and TRBJ1-4, with unresolved D. Germline CDR1 is GTSNPN and CDR2 is SVGIG (reference sequence). Deletions cut 3 bases from V and 8 bases from J, with 10 bases between. This CDR3 is 12 amino acids long. The CDR3 DNA reads TGTGCCTGGAGGTGGTTCGGGGAAAAACTGTTTTTT. Translating gives CAWRWFGEKLFF. The full variable domain, its missing parts supplied by reference TRBV30 and TRBJ1-4, is SQTIHQWPATLVQPVGSPLSLECTVEGTSNPNLYWYRQAAGRGLQLLFYSVGIGQISSEVPQNLSASRPQDRQFILSSKKLLLSDSGFYLCAWRWFGEKLFFGSGTQLSVL.

This chain links TRBV11-2 with TRBJ2-7; the D gene could be TRBD1 or TRBD2 (5 bases each). The CDR3 sequence is 14 residues long. Trimming removed 0 bases at V and 2 bases at J, with 8 bases between. The germline V gene encodes CDR1 SGHAT and CDR2 FQNNGV. The CDR3 DNA is TGTGCCAGCAGCTTAGATCGGGGCCCCTACGAGCAGTACTTC. Its protein product is CASSLDRGPYEQYF.